This TCR beta chain was retrieved from a study of OX40 agonist ivuxolimab in advanced cancers. As for the study in general: The patients got ivuxolimab, which is an agonistic anti-OX40 (CD134) antibody. About 40% of patients had received prior checkpoint inhibitor therapy. Findings and caveats of the study: The mean number of expanded clones was higher in CD8+ T cells than in CD4+.

Cycle 7 day 1, cycle 4 day 1, and baseline were the timepoints at which blood was sampled. A remark on this clone: Its antigen remains unknown.

Method: immunoSEQ multiplex PCR; TCRdb's copy keeps in-frame clones and lacks some. In the table there are roughly 67,000 clones, roughly 80% of which are singletons. The junction had 3 bases not matched to a gene; V was cut back by 5 bases and J by 6 bases. Germline V gene data show CDR1 as SGHAT and CDR2 as FQNNGV. The CDR3 consists of 14 residues. The input for sequencing was CD4+ or CD8+ T cells sorted from blood, taken in a trial of the OX40 agonist ivuxolimab. The source of this sequence is an adult with an advanced solid tumor such as melanoma, head and neck, liver or kidney cancer. The chain joins TRBV11-2 to TRBJ2-3; 12 nucleotides align to TRBD2. For the CDR3, the DNA is TGTGCCAGCAGCCTAGCGGGGGGGAGTGATACGCAGTATTTT. Protein product: CASSLAGGSDTQYF. Full variable domain (outside the CDR3, taken from reference TRBV11-2 and TRBJ2-3): EAGVAQSPRYKIIEKRQSVAFWCNPISGHATLYWYQQILGQGPKLLIQFQNNGVVDDSQLPKDRFSAERLKGVDSTLKIQPAKLEDSAVYLCASSLAGGSDTQYFGPGTRLTVL.